A selection of T cell receptor beta chains follows, all from one sample in a study of T cell repertoires in cytomegalovirus infection. TCRdb passed the reads through MiXCR, listing each CDR3 protein once. Of fewer than 200,000 distinct CDR3 sequences listed, about a tenth are singletons. What was sequenced was PBMCs. The receptors were sampled from a human donor in good health (CMV status not recorded). Some clones in this sample may be carry-over from other donors' samples. The CDR3 runs from the conserved cysteine through the conserved F or W. D genes are given only for firm matches. Size tells how often a clone was seen (once, few, many) or the class of an expanded clone, and some rows leave it out.

cdr3_nt: TGCAGCGCCGGGACTTTCGGGTACCGGGGAGAGCAGTACTTC
cdr3_aa: CSAGTFGYRGEQYF
j_call: TRBJ2-7
v_call: TRBV29-1
clone_size: -
d_call: -

cdr3_nt: TGTGCCATCAGTCTAGGCGGGGGGGCCGCAAACACCGGGGAGCTGTTTTTT
cdr3_aa: CAISLGGGAANTGELFF
j_call: TRBJ2-2
v_call: TRBV10-3
clone_size: many
d_call: TRBD2

cdr3_nt: TGTGCCAGCAGTCCCCCCGGACACGTGAGAACTGAAGCTTTCTTT
cdr3_aa: CASSPPGHVRTEAFF
j_call: TRBJ1-1
v_call: TRBV12-3/TRBV12-4
clone_size: few
d_call: -

cdr3_nt: TGTGCCAGCGCCGTTAACCTACTAGCGGGAGTGCGAAATGAGCAGTTCTTC
cdr3_aa: CASAVNLLAGVRNEQFF
j_call: TRBJ2-1
v_call: TRBV14
clone_size: many
d_call: TRBD2

cdr3_nt: TGTGCCAGTAGTATAGATGGGGGATTCAATCAGCCCCAGCATTTT
cdr3_aa: CASSIDGGFNQPQHF
j_call: TRBJ1-5
v_call: TRBV19
clone_size: few
d_call: -

cdr3_nt: TGCGCCAGCCGGACTCTAAGCGGAGAGACCCAGTACTTC
cdr3_aa: CASRTLSGETQYF
j_call: TRBJ2-5
v_call: TRBV4-1
clone_size: many
d_call: -

cdr3_nt: TGTGCCAGCAGGAACAGGGAGGGACAGCCCCAGCATTTT
cdr3_aa: CASRNREGQPQHF
j_call: TRBJ1-5
v_call: TRBV7-2
clone_size: many
d_call: -

cdr3_nt: TGTGCCAGCAGCTTAGCGGAATACGGGAGGACCTACAATGAGCAGTTCTTC
cdr3_aa: CASSLAEYGRTYNEQFF
j_call: TRBJ2-1
v_call: TRBV7-8
clone_size: many
d_call: TRBD2

cdr3_nt: TGTGCCAGCAGCCGCGCCGGGACTCAATACAATGAGCAGTTCTTC
cdr3_aa: CASSRAGTQYNEQFF
j_call: TRBJ2-1
v_call: TRBV3-1
clone_size: -
d_call: -

cdr3_nt: TGTGCCAGCAGCCGCCACATGGACAGAAACACTGAAGCTTTCTTT
cdr3_aa: CASSRHMDRNTEAFF
j_call: TRBJ1-1
v_call: TRBV7-9
clone_size: many
d_call: -

cdr3_nt: TGTGCCAGCAATCCTCAGCGCCCCAGGGGAAACATTCAGTACTTC
cdr3_aa: CASNPQRPRGNIQYF
j_call: TRBJ2-4
v_call: TRBV27
clone_size: -
d_call: -

cdr3_nt: TGTGCCAGCACTACTAGCGGGGACAACAATGAGCAGTTCTTC
cdr3_aa: CASTTSGDNNEQFF
j_call: TRBJ2-1
v_call: TRBV28
clone_size: many
d_call: TRBD2

cdr3_nt: TGCAGCGTTGAAGGTACAGGGGGCTATGGCTACACCTTC
cdr3_aa: CSVEGTGGYGYTF
j_call: TRBJ1-2
v_call: TRBV29-1
clone_size: -
d_call: TRBD1

cdr3_nt: TGTGCCAGCAGCCGACGTGGGACAGCGAACGAAGCTTTCTTT
cdr3_aa: CASSRRGTANEAFF
j_call: TRBJ1-1
v_call: TRBV16
clone_size: few
d_call: TRBD1

cdr3_nt: TGTGCCAGCAGTTCCCGGTCGAATGGTGGGGAGACCCAGTACTTC
cdr3_aa: CASSSRSNGGETQYF
j_call: TRBJ2-5
v_call: TRBV7-2
clone_size: -
d_call: -

cdr3_nt: TGTGCCAGCAGCTTAGGATGGGGCGGGAAAGAGACCCAGTACTTC
cdr3_aa: CASSLGWGGKETQYF
j_call: TRBJ2-5
v_call: TRBV7-2
clone_size: many
d_call: -

cdr3_nt: TGTGCCAGCAGCCTAGGGAATGAAAAACTGTTTTTT
cdr3_aa: CASSLGNEKLFF
j_call: TRBJ1-4
v_call: TRBV7-8
clone_size: many
d_call: -

cdr3_nt: TGTGCCAGCAGCTTAGCTTTTGCCGGGACAGGGAAGGGCGGCTACACCTTC
cdr3_aa: CASSLAFAGTGKGGYTF
j_call: TRBJ1-2
v_call: TRBV7-8
clone_size: many
d_call: TRBD1

cdr3_nt: TGCGCCAGCAGCGGACGGAGGGACAGGCAGAACACTGAAGCTTTCTTT
cdr3_aa: CASSGRRDRQNTEAFF
j_call: TRBJ1-1
v_call: TRBV5-1
clone_size: many
d_call: TRBD1

cdr3_nt: TGTGCCAGCAGCTTAATGGCGGGACTCAATCAGCCCCAGCATTTT
cdr3_aa: CASSLMAGLNQPQHF
j_call: TRBJ1-5
v_call: TRBV7-2
clone_size: many
d_call: -

cdr3_nt: TGTGCCAGCAGCTTGGTGAGAGACTATGGCTACACCTTC
cdr3_aa: CASSLVRDYGYTF
j_call: TRBJ1-2
v_call: TRBV7-2
clone_size: many
d_call: -

cdr3_nt: TGTGCCAGCAGTTACTCCATGGATCTGGGCACTGAAGCTTTCTTT
cdr3_aa: CASSYSMDLGTEAFF
j_call: TRBJ1-1
v_call: TRBV6-8
clone_size: many
d_call: -

cdr3_nt: TGTGCCAGCAGCTTACACCAACAGTTCTCTGGAAACACCATATATTTT
cdr3_aa: CASSLHQQFSGNTIYF
j_call: TRBJ1-3
v_call: TRBV7-2
clone_size: many
d_call: -